This T cell receptor beta chain came from a study of regulatory T cells in long-lasting Graves disease. Study outcomes and limitations: TRBV28, TRBJ1-2 and TRBJ2-5 were favored in persistent disease.

Relying on iRepertoire HTBI primers and Arm-PCR of CDR3 regions, the team built TCR beta libraries. TCRdb itself ran the multiplex PCR reads through MiXCR, one entry per CDR3 protein. Among approximately 390,000 distinct CDR3 sequences, around 15% were seen once, and the ten largest hold 20%. In the case of this clonotype: What it recognizes is unknown.

The time point: newly diagnosed GD, antithyroid drugs for less than 3 months. Making the TCR library involved RNA that had been extracted from PBMCs. Per germline, CDR1 SGHRS and CDR2 YFSETQ. V lost 0 bases to trimming and J lost 6 bases; unmatched junction nucleotides: 0. The CDR3 is 14 amino acids. The sample was also reused in another study, on T cells in Graves' hyperthyroidism and ophthalmopathy. That work contributes: Primed by the HTBI set, a first-round RT-PCR was run on the TCR CDR3.

The receptor's source is a woman in her late teens or twenties with Graves disease. The starting material was peripheral blood mononuclear cells (PBMCs), obtained at new diagnosis, from a patient treated with antithyroid drugs. This sequence joins TRBV5-1 and TRBJ2-2, with 9 bases matching TRBD1. The CDR3 is CASSLDRGPGELFF. Written as DNA, the CDR3 is TGCGCCAGCAGCTTGGACAGGGGGCCCGGGGAGCTGTTTTTT.